These T cell receptor beta chains were read from a single sample in a study of identical twins. Each CDR3 protein is one row after TCRdb ran MiXCR on the 5' RACE reads. This sample carries some 300,000 distinct CDR3 sequences, around an eighth of them seen once, and the ten largest clones take 6% to 9%. This sample also belongs to another study, concerning yellow fever vaccine responses in identical twins.

Input material: CD8+ T cells sorted from blood. The receptors shown here come from a woman between 18 and 29 years old in good health. The CDR3 runs from the conserved cysteine through the conserved F or W. Each record gives: J gene, CDR3 length, clone size, D gene, V gene, CDR3 DNA, CDR3 protein. A D gene is named only where the DNA matches it firmly. The listing skips clone size in some rows; elsewhere it reads once, few, many or a size class.

>TRBJ1-1|16|NA|NA|TRBV7-9
TGTGCCAGCAGCCCCTCAAAGCCAGCACTGAACACTGAAGCTTTCTTT
CASSPSKPALNTEAFF
>TRBJ2-1|16|NA|TRBD1|TRBV7-6
TGTGCCAGCAGCGCCGAACCAGGGGGCATTTACAATGAGCAGTTCTTC
CASSAEPGGIYNEQFF
>TRBJ1-6|13|NA|NA|TRBV9
TGTGCCAGCAGCGAAAACAGCGGTTCACCCCTCCACTTT
CASSENSGSPLHF
>TRBJ1-2|12|NA|TRBD1|TRBV19
TGTGCCACTCGAGACAGGGACGCTGGCTACACCTTC
CATRDRDAGYTF
>TRBJ2-3|18|NA|TRBD2|TRBV6-1
TGTGCCAGCAGTCGGGACGAGACTAGCGGGAGTGGAACAGATACGCAGTATTTT
CASSRDETSGSGTDTQYF
>TRBJ2-5|11|few|NA|TRBV4-1
TGCGCCAGCAGCCAATTCCGGACGCTGTACTTC
CASSQFRTLYF
>TRBJ2-7|14|NA|TRBD2|TRBV13
TGTGCCATCACATCGACCCAGGCGGGAGGAGAGCAGTACTTC
CAITSTQAGGEQYF
>TRBJ2-1|14|few|TRBD2|TRBV14
TGTGCCAGCAGACCAGCGGGAGGGTACAATGAGCAGTTCTTC
CASRPAGGYNEQFF
>TRBJ1-2|14|few|NA|TRBV20-1
TGCAGTGCTAGCAATGTCCCGTCCAACTATGGCTACACCTTC
CSASNVPSNYGYTF
>TRBJ2-7|14|NA|TRBD1|TRBV20-1
TGCAGTGCTAGAGATGGTGCAGGGGGCTACGAGCAGTACTTC
CSARDGAGGYEQYF
>TRBJ2-7|14|few|NA|TRBV28
TGTGCCAGCAGTTTTGGGGGCCGGGGCTACGAGCAGTACTTC
CASSFGGRGYEQYF
>TRBJ1-3|14|few|NA|TRBV4-2
TGTGCCAGCAGCCAACGGGGGTATGGAAACACCATATATTTT
CASSQRGYGNTIYF
>TRBJ2-1|15|NA|TRBD2|TRBV28
TGTGACAGCAGTGCCCTAGCGGGAGGGTTGGGTGAGCAGTTCTTC
CDSSALAGGLGEQFF
>TRBJ1-2|15|NA|NA|TRBV4-1
TGCGCCAGCAGCCCACGAACCGGGGATCGGGATGGCTACACCTTC
CASSPRTGDRDGYTF
>TRBJ2-1|15|NA|NA|TRBV6-5
TGTGCCAGCAGTTACACGGGAGAGGCCTACAATGAGCAGTTCTTC
CASSYTGEAYNEQFF
>TRBJ2-1|16|NA|TRBD2|TRBV4-1
TGCGCCAGCAGCCAGACCCCTAGCGGGGGACTGAATGAGCAGTTCTTC
CASSQTPSGGLNEQFF
>TRBJ2-2|13|NA|NA|TRBV5-6
TGTGCCAGCAGCTGGGGAGTGGCCGGGGAGCTGTTTTTT
CASSWGVAGELFF
>TRBJ2-3|14|many|NA|TRBV7-3
TGTGCCAGCAGCGCAGGGGTCCCCCCGGATACGCAGTATTTT
CASSAGVPPDTQYF